Reported below is one T cell receptor (beta chain). It has no known antigen specificity. No quality values exist for individual bases; no much larger clone is one base distant. These data originate in a study of Ad26.COV2.S vaccination and SARS-CoV-2 variants (dated by TCRdb to the early 2020s). With respect to the entire study: Vaccine-arm donors came from COV1001, a multicentre, randomized, double-blind, placebo-controlled phase I-IIa trial of Ad26.COV2.S in healthy adults. Ad26.COV2.S was administered intramuscularly at a dose of 5x10^10 or 1x10^11 viral particles, either as one shot or as two shots given 56 days apart. The specificity and breadth of SARS-CoV-2-reactive T cell receptors after Ad26.COV2.S vaccination were assessed by TCRbeta repertoire sequencing. Trial participants were randomized into five groups of five, in which low-dose or high-dose Ad26.COV2.S was given once or twice, or placebo was given on both occasions. The TCR-sequenced set comprised approximately 32 samples: some 20 Ad26.COV2.S vaccine recipients, 5 placebo recipients and 8 SARS-CoV-2 convalescent individuals. Investigators remained blinded to trial group allocation during experiments and outcome assessment.

What the study reported, not specific to this receptor: The study lacked the statistical power to compare responses across vaccine doses or regimens. After vaccination, substantial breadth of spike-specific CD8+ and CD4+ T cell responses was reported. Higher spike-specific TCR breadth was observed in Ad26.COV2.S recipients than in placebo recipients (P = 0.0014). Vaccine and placebo recipients had similar non-spike TCR breadth, a finding consistent with the vaccine containing only spike. According to the authors, total T cell responses may have been underestimated by the TCR breadth and depth analyses.

The immunoSEQ Assay was the method used to sequence TCRbeta CDR3 regions. After extraction, genomic DNA underwent amplification by bias-controlled multiplex PCR, followed by high-throughput sequencing. The original pipeline was this. To quantify the absolute abundance of every unique TCRbeta CDR3 region, sequences were collapsed and filtered. Usable DNA was measured by amplifying reference genes present in all nucleated cells, and TCRbeta template counts were normalized to that usable DNA to estimate T cell fraction. Repertoire TCRs were annotated as SARS-CoV-2-specific when V gene, CDR3 amino acid sequence and J gene were exactly matched to a known reactive TCR set. The reference SARS-CoV-2 TCR set came from MIRA and was filtered for enrichment in COVID-19-positive ImmuneCODE repertoires, removing public or cross-reactive TCRs. Based on the MIRA antigens, annotated TCRs were further analysed at the level of specific ORF or position within ORF. Breadth was defined as annotated unique rearrangements over total unique productive rearrangements; depth was the summed frequency of those rearrangements. Two-sided Wilcoxon rank-sum tests were applied when comparing TCR breadth between groups. TCRdb's version of the immuneACCESS table is confined to in-frame rearrangements and falls short of the full clone set. An unresolved V gene accounts for under half of the shortfall where checked; the remainder is of unknown origin. V, J and clone size were drawn from that table, and D and trimming were deduced from the DNA. Recorded for this sample are 410,000 or so clones; around 90% of them occurred a single time. The top ten hold 10% to 15% of the sample.

The CDR3 runs 16 residues from the cysteine to the phenylalanine. Only the CDR3 region is kept as DNA, spanning 48 bases read in frame from base 1. Germline trimming amounts to 4 bases on V and 7 bases on J, with 9 as the count of junction bases outside the gene matches. According to the germline V gene (reference sequence), CDR1 reads SEHNR and CDR2 reads FQNEAQ. The sample's treatment or condition label, decoded: around 19 received Ad26.COV2.S at low or high dose, single or two shots; about 5 received placebo; per-sample allocation not given. For vaccine and placebo recipients, repertoires were sequenced using samples collected on day 63 after the first injection. In Cohort 1b, about two dozen adults aged 18-55 years were enrolled at a single site in Boston, USA, between 29 July and 7 August 2020. Ad26.COV2.S was a replication-incompetent adenovirus type 26 vector that expressed a prefusion-stabilized SARS-CoV-2 spike protein derived from the original Wuhan strain.

The receptor was isolated from a person aged 18-60 years who received the Ad26.COV2.S COVID-19 vaccine or a placebo. Sequenced here: peripheral blood, sampled in a trial of Ad26.COV2.S vaccine versus placebo. Rearrangement joined TRBV7-9 to TRBJ1-6; 8 middle bases align to TRBD1. The bases read TGTGCCAGCAGCTCCGGGCAGGGGGCTGAAAATTCACCCCTCCACTTT. It encodes CASSSGQGAENSPLHF. With the portions outside the CDR3 filled from the reference TRBV7-9 and TRBJ1-6 genes, the complete variable region becomes DTGVSQNPRHKITKRGQNVTFRCDPISEHNRLYWYRQTLGQGPEFLTYFQNEAQLEKSRLLSDRFSAERPKGSFSTLEIQRTEQGDSAMYLCASSSGQGAENSPLHFGNGTRLTVT.